The text below deals with one T cell receptor (beta chain). This record belongs to a study of shared clonotypes between healthy human individuals. The donor population consisted of healthy HIV-negative adults with no recent acute infections or vaccinations. The V end lost 5 bases, the J end lost 9 bases, and 17 bases lay between the germline ends. The germline CDR1 and CDR2 sequences are SGHVS and FQNEAQ. This CDR3 region has 14 residues. Assay: immunoSEQ multiplex PCR; the TCRdb copy retains only in-frame clones and omits some. Found here are roughly 1 million clones, 78% of them singletons; the top ten hold roughly 0.56%.

Material: memory CD4+ T cells from PBMCs. Indicated subset: CD45RA-negative fraction. The rearrangement uses TRBV7-8 and TRBJ2-1, with D perhaps TRBD1 (6 bases). This TCR came from a man between 18 and 35 years old in good health. Some clones in this sample may be carry-over from other donors' samples. The CDR3 protein is CASSGRQGQGEQFF. The CDR3 region has the DNA TGTGCCAGCAGCGGTCGCCAGGGGCAAGGTGAGCAGTTCTTC.